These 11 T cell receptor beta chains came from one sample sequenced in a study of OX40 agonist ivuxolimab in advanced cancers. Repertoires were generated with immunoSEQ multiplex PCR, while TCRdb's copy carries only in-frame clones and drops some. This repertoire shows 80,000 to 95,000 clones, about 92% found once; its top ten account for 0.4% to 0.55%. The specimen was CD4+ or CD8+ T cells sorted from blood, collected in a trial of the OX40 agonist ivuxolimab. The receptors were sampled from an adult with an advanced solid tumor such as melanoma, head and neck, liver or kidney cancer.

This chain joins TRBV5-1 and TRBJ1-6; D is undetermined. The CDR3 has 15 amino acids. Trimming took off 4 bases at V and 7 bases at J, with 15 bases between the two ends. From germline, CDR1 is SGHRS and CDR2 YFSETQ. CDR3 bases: TGCGCCAGCAGCCAGGCAGGAGCCGAGAATTCACCCCTCCACTTT. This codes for CASSQAGAENSPLHF.

As DNA, the CDR3 is TGTGCCAGCAGCACGGGACTAGCGGACTACAATGAGCAGTTCTTC. Its translation: CASSTGLADYNEQFF. The rearrangement links TRBV5-5 to TRBJ2-1; 11 nucleotides line up with TRBD2. Germline V CDR1 and CDR2: SGHKS, YYEKEE (reference sequence). The ends lost 4 bases at V and 3 bases at J; junction bases unmatched: 3. The CDR3 extends over 15 amino acids.

CDR3 in DNA: TGTGCCAGCAGCATCACTTTAGGAGAAAAACTGTTTTTT. It codes for CASSITLGEKLFF. The chain combines TRBV7-3 with TRBJ1-4; no reliable D call. This CDR3 region has 13 residues. Trimming pared 5 bases from V and 8 bases from J, leaving 12 bases between. Germline values: CDR1 SGHTA, CDR2 FQGTGA.

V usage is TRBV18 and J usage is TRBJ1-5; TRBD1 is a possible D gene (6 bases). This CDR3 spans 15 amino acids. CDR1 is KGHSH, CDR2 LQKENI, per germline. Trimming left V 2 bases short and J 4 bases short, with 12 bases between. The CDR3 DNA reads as TGTGCCAGCTCACCATCTATCCAGGGGAATCAGCCCCAGCATTTT. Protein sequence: CASSPSIQGNQPQHF.

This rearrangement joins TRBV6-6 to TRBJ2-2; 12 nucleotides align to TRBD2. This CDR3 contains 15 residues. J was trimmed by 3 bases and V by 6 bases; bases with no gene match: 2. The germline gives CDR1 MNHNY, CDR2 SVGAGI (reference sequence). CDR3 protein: CASSRLAGDTGELFF. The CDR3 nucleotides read TGTGCCAGCAGCAGACTAGCGGGAGACACCGGGGAGCTGTTTTTT.

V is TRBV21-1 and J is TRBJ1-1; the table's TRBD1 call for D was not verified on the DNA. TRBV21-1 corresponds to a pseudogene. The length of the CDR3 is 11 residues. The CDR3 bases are TGTGCCAGCAGCAACAGAAGAGAAGCTTTCTTT. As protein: CASSNRREAFF.

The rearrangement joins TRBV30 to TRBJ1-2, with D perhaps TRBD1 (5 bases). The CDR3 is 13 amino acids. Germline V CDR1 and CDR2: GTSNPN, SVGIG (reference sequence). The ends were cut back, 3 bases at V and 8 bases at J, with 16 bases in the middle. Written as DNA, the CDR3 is TGTGCCTGGAGCTCGGGACCGCCGGCGGGCTACACCTTC. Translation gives CAWSSGPPAGYTF.

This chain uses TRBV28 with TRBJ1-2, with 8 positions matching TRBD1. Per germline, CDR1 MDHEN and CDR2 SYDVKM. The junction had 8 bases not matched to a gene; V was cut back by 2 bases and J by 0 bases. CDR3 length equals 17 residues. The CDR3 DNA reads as TGTGCCAGCAGTTTAAGGGGACAGGTCCCCGCTAACTATGGCTACACCTTC. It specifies CASSLRGQVPANYGYTF.

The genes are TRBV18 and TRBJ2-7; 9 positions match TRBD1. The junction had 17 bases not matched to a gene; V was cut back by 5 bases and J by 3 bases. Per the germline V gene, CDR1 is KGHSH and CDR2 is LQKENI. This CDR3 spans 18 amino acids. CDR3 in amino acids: CASSTRTGVPPRGYEQYF. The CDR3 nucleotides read TGTGCCAGCTCAACTCGGACAGGGGTCCCCCCCCGAGGCTACGAGCAGTACTTC.

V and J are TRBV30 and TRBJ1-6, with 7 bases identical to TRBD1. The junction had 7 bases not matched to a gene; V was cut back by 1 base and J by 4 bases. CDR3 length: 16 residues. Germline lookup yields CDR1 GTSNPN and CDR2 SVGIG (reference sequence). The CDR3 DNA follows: TGTGCCTGGAGTGCACAACCGGGACAGTATAATTCACCCCTCCACTTT. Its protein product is CAWSAQPGQYNSPLHF.

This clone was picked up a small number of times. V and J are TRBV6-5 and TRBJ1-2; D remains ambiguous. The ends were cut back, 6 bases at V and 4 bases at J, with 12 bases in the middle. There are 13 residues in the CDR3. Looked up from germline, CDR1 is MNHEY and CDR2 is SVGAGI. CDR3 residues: CASSTPALYGYTF. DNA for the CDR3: TGTGCCAGCAGCACCCCGGCCCTCTATGGCTACACCTTC.